This is a list of T cell receptor beta chains from one sample in a study of blood T cell repertoires in COVID-19. The data were produced by immunoSEQ multiplex PCR, yet TCRdb's version contains in-frame clones alone and is incomplete. The sample yields some 130,000 clones, about 92% seen once. The sample consisted of peripheral blood. Every receptor here comes from a man in his 60s with COVID-19, enrolled during active disease. CDR3s include the opening cysteine and the closing phenylalanine or tryptophan. The D gene is left open where the match is weak. Clone size is given for some rows only: seen once, a few or many times, or a class if the clone is expanded.

>TRBJ2-2|TRBD1|TRBV11-3|-
TGTGCCAGCAGCGCGACGACAGGGGGCGGGGAGCTGTTTTTT
CASSATTGGGELFF
>TRBJ2-7|TRBD2|TRBV30|-
TGTGCCTGGAGTACGATCAGGACTAGCGGGTTGGGCGAGCAGTACTTC
CAWSTIRTSGLGEQYF
>TRBJ2-1|TRBD2|TRBV7-9|-
TGTGCCAGCAGCATATTAGCGGGAACCTACAATGAGCAGTTCTTC
CASSILAGTYNEQFF
>TRBJ2-7|TRBD2|TRBV3-1/TRBV3-2|-
TGTGCCAGCAGCCAGGCGGGACTAGTCTCGAACGAGCAGTACTTC
CASSQAGLVSNEQYF
>TRBJ1-2|-|TRBV27|-
TGTGCCAGCAGCTGGGACGGGGGAACCCCCTATGGCTACACCTTC
CASSWDGGTPYGYTF
>TRBJ2-1|TRBD2|TRBV5-4|-
TGTGCCAGCAGCTTGAGGGGACTAGCGAAGCACAATGAGCAGTTCTTC
CASSLRGLAKHNEQFF
>TRBJ2-3|TRBD2|TRBV19|-
TGTGCCAGTAGTATTAGGCTAGCGGGGAACACAGATACGCAGTATTTT
CASSIRLAGNTDTQYF
>TRBJ2-7|-|TRBV9|-
TGTGCCAGCAGCGGTACTAGCACAACCTACGAGCAGTACTTC
CASSGTSTTYEQYF
>TRBJ2-1|TRBD2|TRBV4-2|-
TGTGCCAGCAGCCCCGAGGCGGGAGAACGCAATGAGCAGTTCTTC
CASSPEAGERNEQFF
>TRBJ2-2|TRBD1|TRBV4-3|-
TGCGCCAGCAGTCCTGGGACAGCGAACACCGGGGAGCTGTTTTTT
CASSPGTANTGELFF
>TRBJ1-2|TRBD1|TRBV6-5|once
TGTGCCAGCAGTCGCGGAGGACAGGGAAAGGGCTACACCTTC
CASSRGGQGKGYTF
>TRBJ2-7|TRBD1|TRBV4-3|-
TGCGCCAGCAGCCGGTCCGGGACAGGGGTCTCCGAGCAGTACTTC
CASSRSGTGVSEQYF
>TRBJ1-2|TRBD1|TRBV18|once
TGTGCCAGCTCACCCGACAGGGGGTATGGCTACACCTTC
CASSPDRGYGYTF
>TRBJ2-3|-|TRBV23-1|once
TGCGCCAGCAGTCAAATTTGCGAGGGCCACCTCCCAGATACGCAGTATTTT
CASSQICEGHLPDTQYF
>TRBJ1-1|-|TRBV7-2|-
TGTGCCAGCAGCTACCCGTACGTGACAGCTAACACTGAAGCTTTCTTT
CASSYPYVTANTEAFF
>TRBJ2-1|-|TRBV6-5|-
TGTGCCAGCAGTCCCCGGGACACTTTTCACAATGAGCAGTTCTTC
CASSPRDTFHNEQFF
>TRBJ1-2|-|TRBV28|-
TGTGCCAGCAATAGACAGTTCTATGGCTACACCTTC
CASNRQFYGYTF
>TRBJ1-1|TRBD1|TRBV29-1|-
TGCAGCGTTGAAACAGGGGGAGGCACTGAAGCTTTCTTT
CSVETGGGTEAFF
>TRBJ2-7|TRBD2|TRBV3-1/TRBV3-2|-
TGTGCCAGCAGCCCTCACCCCGGGACTAGCGGATCCTACGAGCAGTACTTC
CASSPHPGTSGSYEQYF
>TRBJ1-2|TRBD1|TRBV6-5|-
TGTGCCAGCAGGGGACAGGGGCGATCCTATGGCTACACCTTC
CASRGQGRSYGYTF
>TRBJ1-6|-|TRBV27|-
TGTGCCAGCAGGCCAGGACAGTCCCATTCACCCCTCCACTTT
CASRPGQSHSPLHF
>TRBJ2-7|TRBD2|TRBV25-1|-
TGTGCCAGCAGTGAACTAGCGGGAGGGGACGAGCAGTACTTC
CASSELAGGDEQYF
>TRBJ1-4|-|TRBV21-1|few
TGTGCCAGCAGCAATAGGACGGAGGGATCGAATGAAAAACTGTTTTTT
CASSNRTEGSNEKLFF